The 12 T cell receptor beta chains given below trace back to one sample, sequenced in a study of T cell responses to AZD1222 COVID-19 vaccine. Sequencing was performed with immunoSEQ multiplex PCR; in TCRdb, only in-frame clones are kept and a portion is missing. The sample shows 100,000 to 120,000 clones, about four fifths of them seen only once. Sequenced here: peripheral blood, sampled on day 0 of AZD1222 vaccination. These receptors came from an adult in good health.

This sequence joins TRBV28 and TRBJ2-1, with 12 bases aligning to TRBD2. Germline CDR1 reads MDHEN; CDR2 reads SYDVKM. V shed 2 bases, J shed 4 bases, and the junction held 3 bases outside the gene matches. The CDR3 loop spans 16 amino acids. The CDR3 protein is CASSLTSGRTYNEQFF. The CDR3 nucleotides read TGTGCCAGCAGTTTAACTAGCGGGAGGACTTACAATGAGCAGTTCTTC.

This clone was recorded only once. The chain uses TRBV6-5 and TRBJ1-2; D remains ambiguous. With 0 bases removed from V and 5 bases from J, the gap between germline ends came to 16 bases. CDR1 MNHEY and CDR2 SVGAGI come from the germline V gene. The CDR3 contains 16 residues. CDR3 sequence (DNA): TGTGCCAGCAGTTACTCCCCGGCAGGCGACTCGTATGGCTACACCTTC. Its translation is CASSYSPAGDSYGYTF.

This rearrangement joins TRBV9 to TRBJ1-6; TRBD1 matches 7 bases. The CDR3 contains 14 residues. The V gene end was trimmed by 4 bases and the J gene end by 7 bases; junction bases not matched to a gene: 5. Germline values: CDR1 SGDLS, CDR2 YYNGEE. For the CDR3, the DNA is TGTGCCAGCAGCCCCGGACAGGTCAATTCACCCCTCCACTTT. Its protein product is CASSPGQVNSPLHF.

The rearrangement joins TRBV6-2 or TRBV6-3 to TRBJ2-1, with TRBD1 matching 7 bases. CDR3 length: 15 amino acids. J lost 3 bases, V lost 5 bases, and 7 bases had no gene match. CDR1 and CDR2 from the germline V gene are MNHEY and SVGEGT. In DNA form, the CDR3 reads TGTGCCAGCAGTCCGTTCAGGACAGGCTACAATGAGCAGTTCTTC. This translates into CASSPFRTGYNEQFF.

V usage is TRBV2 and J usage is TRBJ1-5; D not certain. CDR1 is SNHLY, CDR2 FYNNEI, per germline. Trimming removed 7 bases from V and 0 bases from J, with 10 bases in between. The CDR3 has 14 amino acids. The DNA of the CDR3 is TGTGCCAGCAAGGAAAGGACTAGCAATCAGCCCCAGCATTTT. As protein: CASKERTSNQPQHF. Full variable domain (remainder filled in from reference TRBV2 and TRBJ1-5): EPEVTQTPSHQVTQMGQEVILRCVPISNHLYFYWYRQILGQKVEFLVSFYNNEISEKSEIFDDQFSVERPDGSNFTLKIRSTKLEDSAMYFCASKERTSNQPQHFGDGTRLSIL.

The CDR3 bases are TGTGCCAGCAGCGGGGGGGGTCCCTCCGAGCAGTACTTC. This translates into CASSGGGPSEQYF. The chain employs TRBV9 and TRBJ2-7; 7 bases are shared with TRBD2. Germline CDR1 is SGDLS and CDR2 is YYNGEE. The CDR3 extends over 13 amino acids. V gave up 3 bases and J gave up 6 bases; unmatched junction bases: 6.

The rearrangement links TRBV5-6 to TRBJ2-7, with a possible D match to TRBD1 (6 bases). Germline V lookup: CDR1 SGHDT, CDR2 YYEEEE. Trimming cost V 6 bases and J 2 bases, with 15 bases left between them. The CDR3 loop spans 14 amino acids. The DNA of the CDR3 is TGTGCCAGCACACTACAGGGTAAGCCCTACGAGCAGTACTTC. It translates to CASTLQGKPYEQYF.

This clone was observed a handful of times. V usage is TRBV5-5 and J usage is TRBJ2-7, with no clear D. With 7 bases removed from V and 3 bases from J, the gap between germline ends came to 14 bases. The germline V gene has CDR1 SGHKS and CDR2 YYEKEE (reference sequence). The CDR3 is made up of 13 amino acids. The CDR3 sequence is CASQTGFNYEQYF. The CDR3 DNA reads as TGTGCCAGCCAGACTGGATTCAACTACGAGCAGTACTTC.

The chain combines TRBV11-2 with TRBJ2-7, with 12 nucleotides matching TRBD2. The CDR3 extends over 15 amino acids. V was pared by 5 bases and J by 6 bases, with 8 bases of the junction left unmatched. Germline CDR1 SGHAT, CDR2 FQNNGV. CDR3 region: CASSLRTSGASEQYF. DNA of the CDR3: TGTGCCAGCAGCCTCCGGACTAGCGGGGCCTCCGAGCAGTACTTC.

This clone was seen more than once but under ten times. J is TRBJ1-2 and V is TRBV28; D not resolved. The CDR3 runs to 13 residues. Germline assignment: CDR1 MDHEN and CDR2 SYDVKM. V was trimmed by 6 bases and J by 3 bases, leaving 11 bases between them. CDR3: CASSLNRDYGYTF. In DNA, the CDR3 is TGTGCCAGCAGCCTCAACAGAGACTATGGCTACACCTTC.

The CDR3 DNA reads TGTGCCAGCAGTTACCGGACTCGGGGGGAAACCTACGAGCAGTACTTC. It translates to CASSYRTRGETYEQYF. This rearrangement joins TRBV6-6 to TRBJ2-7; the match to TRBD2 covers 7 bases. This CDR3 contains 16 residues. V trimming: 2 bases; J trimming: 2 bases; junction bases outside the gene matches: 9. Germline CDR1 is MNHNY and CDR2 is SVGAGI (reference sequence).

For the CDR3, the DNA is TGCGCCAGCAGCACCGGACAGGGGGCTCTAGACGAGCAGTACTTC. As protein: CASSTGQGALDEQYF. The chain couples TRBV5-1 to TRBJ2-7; 11 bases map to TRBD1. The CDR3 sequence is 15 residues long. CDR1 and CDR2 from the germline V gene are SGHRS and YFSETQ. With 4 bases clipped from V and 5 bases from J, the junction kept 8 bases outside the gene matches.